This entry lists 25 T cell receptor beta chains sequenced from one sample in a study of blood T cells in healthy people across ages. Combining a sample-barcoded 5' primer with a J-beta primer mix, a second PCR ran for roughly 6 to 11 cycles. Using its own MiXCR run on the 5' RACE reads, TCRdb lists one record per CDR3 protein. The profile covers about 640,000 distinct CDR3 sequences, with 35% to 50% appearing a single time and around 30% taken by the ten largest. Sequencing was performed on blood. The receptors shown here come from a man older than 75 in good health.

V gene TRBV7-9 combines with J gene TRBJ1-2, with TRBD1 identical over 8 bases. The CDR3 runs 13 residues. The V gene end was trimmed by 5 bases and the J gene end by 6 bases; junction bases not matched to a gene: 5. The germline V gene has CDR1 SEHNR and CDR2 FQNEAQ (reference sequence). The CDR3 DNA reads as TGTGCCAGCAGCCCACAGGGGGTAGATGGCTACACCTTC. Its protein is CASSPQGVDGYTF.

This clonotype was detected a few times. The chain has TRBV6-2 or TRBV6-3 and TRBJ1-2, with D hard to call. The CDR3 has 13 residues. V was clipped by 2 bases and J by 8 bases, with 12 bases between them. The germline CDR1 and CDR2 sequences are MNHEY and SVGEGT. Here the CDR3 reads CASSYPNKNGYTF. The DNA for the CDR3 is TGTGCCAGCAGTTACCCTAATAAGAACGGCTACACCTTC.

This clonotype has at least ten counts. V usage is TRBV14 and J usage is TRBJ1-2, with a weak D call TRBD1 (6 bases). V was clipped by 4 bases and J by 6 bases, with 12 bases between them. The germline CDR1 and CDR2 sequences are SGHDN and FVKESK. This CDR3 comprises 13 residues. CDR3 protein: CASSPQGLDGYTF. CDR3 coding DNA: TGTGCCAGCAGCCCACAGGGTCTCGATGGCTACACCTTC.

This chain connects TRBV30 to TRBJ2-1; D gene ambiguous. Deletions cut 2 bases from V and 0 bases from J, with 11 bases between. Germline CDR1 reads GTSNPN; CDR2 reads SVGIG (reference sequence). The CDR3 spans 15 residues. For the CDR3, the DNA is TGTGCCTGGAGTCCGGGCCAGAGCTCCTACAATGAGCAGTTCTTC. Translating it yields CAWSPGQSSYNEQFF.

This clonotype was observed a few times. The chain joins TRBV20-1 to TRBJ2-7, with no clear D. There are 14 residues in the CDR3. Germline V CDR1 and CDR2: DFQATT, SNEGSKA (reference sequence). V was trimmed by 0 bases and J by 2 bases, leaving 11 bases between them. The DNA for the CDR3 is TGCAGTGCTAGAGATCAGTCCTTTACCTACGAGCAGTACTTC. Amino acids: CSARDQSFTYEQYF.

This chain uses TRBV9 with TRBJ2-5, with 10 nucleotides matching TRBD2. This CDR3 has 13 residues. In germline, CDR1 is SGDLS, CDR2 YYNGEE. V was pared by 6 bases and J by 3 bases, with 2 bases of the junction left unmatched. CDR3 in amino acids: CASTSGGEETQYF. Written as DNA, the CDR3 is TGTGCCAGCACTAGCGGGGGAGAAGAGACCCAGTACTTC.

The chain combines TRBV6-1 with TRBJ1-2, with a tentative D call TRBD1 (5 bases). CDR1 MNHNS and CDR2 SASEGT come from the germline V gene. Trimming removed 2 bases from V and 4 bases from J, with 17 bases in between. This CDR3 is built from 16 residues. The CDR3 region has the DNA TGTGCCAGCAGTGAACCCACAGGAAATCGATTCTATGGCTACACCTTC. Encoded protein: CASSEPTGNRFYGYTF.

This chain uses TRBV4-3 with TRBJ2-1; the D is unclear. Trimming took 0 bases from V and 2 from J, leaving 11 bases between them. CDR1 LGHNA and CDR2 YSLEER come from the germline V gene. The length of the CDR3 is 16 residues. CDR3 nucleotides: TGCGCCAGCAGCCAAGAGTGGGTGTTTCCCTACAATGAGCAGTTCTTC. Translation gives CASSQEWVFPYNEQFF.

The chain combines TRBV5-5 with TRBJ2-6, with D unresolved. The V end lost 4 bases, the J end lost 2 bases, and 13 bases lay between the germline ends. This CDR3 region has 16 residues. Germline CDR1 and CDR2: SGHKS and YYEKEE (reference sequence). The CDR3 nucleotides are TGTGCCAGCAGCCTTACCGGGTGGACTGGGGCCAACGTCCTGACTTTC. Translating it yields CASSLTGWTGANVLTF.

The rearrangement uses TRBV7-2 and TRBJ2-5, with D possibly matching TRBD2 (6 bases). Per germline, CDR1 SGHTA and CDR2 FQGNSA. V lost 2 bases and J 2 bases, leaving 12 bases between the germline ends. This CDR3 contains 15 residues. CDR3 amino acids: CASSLPAGGQETQYF. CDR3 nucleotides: TGTGCCAGCAGCTTACCCGCCGGGGGACAAGAGACCCAGTACTTC.

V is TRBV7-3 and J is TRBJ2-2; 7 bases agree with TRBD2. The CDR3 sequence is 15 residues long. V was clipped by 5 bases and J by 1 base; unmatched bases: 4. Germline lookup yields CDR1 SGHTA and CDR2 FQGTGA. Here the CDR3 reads CASSGGGRNTGELFF. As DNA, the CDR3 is TGTGCCAGCAGCGGAGGCGGGAGGAACACCGGGGAGCTGTTTTTT.

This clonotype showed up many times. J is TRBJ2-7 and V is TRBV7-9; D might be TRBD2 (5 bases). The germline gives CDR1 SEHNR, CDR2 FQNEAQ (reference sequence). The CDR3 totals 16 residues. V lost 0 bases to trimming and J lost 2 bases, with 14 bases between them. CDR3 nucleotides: TGTGCCAGCAGCTTAGCCGGCAGCCTAGCCGCCTACGAGCAGTACTTC. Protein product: CASSLAGSLAAYEQYF.

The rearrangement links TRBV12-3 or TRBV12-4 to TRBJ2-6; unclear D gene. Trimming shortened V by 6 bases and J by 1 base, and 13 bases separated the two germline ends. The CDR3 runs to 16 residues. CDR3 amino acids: CASSSPRASGANVLTF. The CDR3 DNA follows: TGTGCCAGCAGCTCCCCCCGGGCGTCTGGGGCCAACGTCCTGACTTTC.

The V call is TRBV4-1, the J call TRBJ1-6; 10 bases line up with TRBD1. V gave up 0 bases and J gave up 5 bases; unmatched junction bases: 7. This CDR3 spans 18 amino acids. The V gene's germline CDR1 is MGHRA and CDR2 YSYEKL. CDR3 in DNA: TGCGCCAGCAGCCAAGATGGAAGGACAGGGGGAAATAATTCACCCCTCCACTTT. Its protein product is CASSQDGRTGGNNSPLHF.

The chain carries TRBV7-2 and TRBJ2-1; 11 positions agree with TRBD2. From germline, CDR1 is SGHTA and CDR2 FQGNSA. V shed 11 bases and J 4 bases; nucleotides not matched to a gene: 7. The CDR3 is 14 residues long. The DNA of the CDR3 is TGTGCCCTCGGGACTAGCGGTTCATACAATGAGCAGTTCTTC. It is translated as CALGTSGSYNEQFF.

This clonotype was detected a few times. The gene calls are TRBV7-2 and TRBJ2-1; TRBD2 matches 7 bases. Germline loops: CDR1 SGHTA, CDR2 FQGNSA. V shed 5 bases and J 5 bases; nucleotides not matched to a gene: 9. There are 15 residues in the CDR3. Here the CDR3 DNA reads TGTGCCAGCAGCCGCGGGGGTAATCTCGACAATGAGCAGTTCTTC. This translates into CASSRGGNLDNEQFF.

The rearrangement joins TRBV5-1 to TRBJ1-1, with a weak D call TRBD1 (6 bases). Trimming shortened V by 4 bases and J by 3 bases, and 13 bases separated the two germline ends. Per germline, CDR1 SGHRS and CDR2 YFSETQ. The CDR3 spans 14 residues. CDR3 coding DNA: TGCGCCAGCAGCCCAGGGGTGAGGGACACTGAAGCTTTCTTT. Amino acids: CASSPGVRDTEAFF.

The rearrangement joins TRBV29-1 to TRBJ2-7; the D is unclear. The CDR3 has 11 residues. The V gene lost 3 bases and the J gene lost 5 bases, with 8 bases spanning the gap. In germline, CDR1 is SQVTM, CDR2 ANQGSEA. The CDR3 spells CSVEGGHEQYF. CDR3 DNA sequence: TGCAGCGTTGAGGGTGGGCACGAGCAGTACTTC.

This CDR3 is CASSRGTSGSGETQYF. CDR3 DNA sequence: TGCGCCAGCAGCCGAGGGACTAGCGGGAGCGGAGAGACCCAGTACTTC. The chain joins TRBV4-3 to TRBJ2-5, with 14 nucleotides matching TRBD2. V shed 4 bases, J shed 4 bases, and the junction held 5 bases outside the gene matches. Germline CDR1 and CDR2: LGHNA and YSLEER. The CDR3 loop spans 16 amino acids.

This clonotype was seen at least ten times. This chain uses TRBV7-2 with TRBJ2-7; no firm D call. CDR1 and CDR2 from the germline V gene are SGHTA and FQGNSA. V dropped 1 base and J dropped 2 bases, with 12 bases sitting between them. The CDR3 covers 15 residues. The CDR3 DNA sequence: TGTGCCAGCAGCTTAGGCACTACCAGGACCTACGAGCAGTACTTC. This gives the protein CASSLGTTRTYEQYF.

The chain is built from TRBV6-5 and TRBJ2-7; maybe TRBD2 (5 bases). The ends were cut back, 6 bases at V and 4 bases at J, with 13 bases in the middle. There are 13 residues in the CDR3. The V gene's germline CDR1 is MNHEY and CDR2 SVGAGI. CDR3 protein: CASSNPRGYEQYF. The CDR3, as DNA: TGTGCCAGCAGCAACCCCCGGGGATACGAGCAGTACTTC.

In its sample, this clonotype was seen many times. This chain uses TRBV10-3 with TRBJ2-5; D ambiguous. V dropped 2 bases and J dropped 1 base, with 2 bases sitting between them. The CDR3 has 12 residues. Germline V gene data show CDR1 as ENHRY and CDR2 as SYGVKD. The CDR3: CAISEVQETQYF. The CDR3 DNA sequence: TGTGCCATCAGTGAGGTCCAAGAGACCCAGTACTTC.

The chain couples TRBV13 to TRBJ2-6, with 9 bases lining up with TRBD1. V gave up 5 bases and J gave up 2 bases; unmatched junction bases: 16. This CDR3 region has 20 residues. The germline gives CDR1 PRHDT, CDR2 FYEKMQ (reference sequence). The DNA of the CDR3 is TGTGCCAGCAGCGCTCAATGGGGCCCGGGACAGGGAACTGGGGCCAACGTCCTGACTTTC. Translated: CASSAQWGPGQGTGANVLTF.

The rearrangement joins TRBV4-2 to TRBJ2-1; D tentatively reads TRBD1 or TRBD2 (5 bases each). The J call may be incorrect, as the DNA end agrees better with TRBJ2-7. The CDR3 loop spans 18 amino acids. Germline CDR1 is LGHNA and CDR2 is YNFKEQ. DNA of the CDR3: TGTGCCAGCAGCCAAGATTATCTGACAGCGGCTAACTACAATGAGCAGTACTTC. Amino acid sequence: CASSQDYLTAANYNEQYF.

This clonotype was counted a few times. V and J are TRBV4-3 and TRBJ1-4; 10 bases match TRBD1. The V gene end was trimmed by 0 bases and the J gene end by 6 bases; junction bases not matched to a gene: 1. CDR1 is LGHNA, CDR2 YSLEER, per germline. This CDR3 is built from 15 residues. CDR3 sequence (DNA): TGCGCCAGCAGCCAAGAGACAGGGGGCCATGAAAAACTGTTTTTT. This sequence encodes CASSQETGGHEKLFF.